This section outlines one T cell receptor beta chain sequence together with its context. The protocol was immunoSEQ multiplex PCR, while the TCRdb copy is restricted to in-frame clones and leaves out a portion. The sample holds some 80,000 clones; 94% are singletons and the top ten take 2% to 3%. The CDR3 runs to 12 residues. The germline gives CDR1 MNHEY, CDR2 SMNVEV (reference sequence). The ends were cut back, 5 bases at V and 5 bases at J, with 10 bases in the middle. The sample belongs to a study of T cell changes during pregnancy in multiple sclerosis. This specimen consisted of peripheral blood, obtained in the third trimester of pregnancy. The rearrangement links TRBV27 to TRBJ2-7, with a tentative D call TRBD1 (5 bases). The receptor was derived from a female donor with multiple sclerosis, enrolled in a pregnancy study. CDR3 protein: CASSHGHHEQYF. Written as DNA, the CDR3 is TGTGCCAGCAGTCACGGACATCACGAGCAGTACTTC.